This paragraph reports one TCR beta chain. The source of the sample is a study of blood T cell repertoires in COVID-19. Study-level information: Samples came from the United States, Italy and Spain, spanning acute and convalescent COVID-19. From T cells, B-cell-depleted T cells, or PBMCs came the material, which was cDNA or gDNA.

The V gene's germline CDR1 is SEHNR and CDR2 FQNEAQ (reference sequence). V trimming: 4 bases; J trimming: 4 bases; junction bases outside the gene matches: 14. CDR3 length: 18 amino acids. As processed by the authors: Quantification of nucleated cells was approximated via reference gene primer amplification. The table came from immunoSEQ multiplex PCR; TCRdb's copy has only in-frame clones and leaves some out. V and J calls and clone size are those listed in that table; D and trimming were worked out from the DNA. The profile shows 150,000 to 200,000 clones, 86% of them singletons. The chain uses TRBV7-9 and TRBJ2-1, with TRBD2 matching over 9 bases. Specimen: peripheral blood. This sequence was found in a woman older than 75 in a cohort sampled during active or convalescent COVID-19. As DNA, the CDR3 is TGTGCCAGCAGCTCCCCATCCCGAGCGGGAGGAATTTACAATGAGCAGTTCTTC. Its translation is CASSSPSRAGGIYNEQFF. Full variable domain (remainder filled in from reference TRBV7-9 and TRBJ2-1): DTGVSQNPRHKITKRGQNVTFRCDPISEHNRLYWYRQTLGQGPEFLTYFQNEAQLEKSRLLSDRFSAERPKGSFSTLEIQRTEQGDSAMYLCASSSPSRAGGIYNEQFFGPGTRLTVL.